A selection of T cell receptor beta chains follows, all from one sample in a study of response to subunit inactivated influenza vaccine. TCRdb passed the RT-PCR reads through MiXCR, listing each CDR3 protein once. The sample yields about 650,000 distinct CDR3 sequences, around a sixth seen once. The sequences come from PBMCs from blood, collected 11 to 12 days after vaccination. The receptors stem from a man over 45 who received an inactivated influenza vaccine. Both conserved end residues are part of each CDR3. Fields, in order: D gene, V gene, J gene, clone size, CDR3 DNA, CDR3 protein. The D gene is left open where the match is weak. Clone size, where shown, is once, few, many, or a class for clones that have expanded.

d_call: TRBD1; v_call: TRBV4-3; j_call: TRBJ1-4; clone_size: .; cdr3_nt: TGCGCCAGCAGCCAAGGACAGGGTCGTGAAAAACTGTTTTTT; cdr3_aa: CASSQGQGREKLFF
d_call: TRBD1; v_call: TRBV20-1; j_call: TRBJ2-7; clone_size: few; cdr3_nt: TGCAGTGCTAGGGTCCGGGACAGGGTTTCCGAGCAGTACTTC; cdr3_aa: CSARVRDRVSEQYF
d_call: .; v_call: TRBV12-3/TRBV12-4; j_call: TRBJ2-5; clone_size: few; cdr3_nt: TGTGCCAGCAGTTTAGGTCTAGCGAGGGGAAAAGAGACCCAGTACTTC; cdr3_aa: CASSLGLARGKETQYF
d_call: .; v_call: TRBV20-1; j_call: TRBJ1-6; clone_size: .; cdr3_nt: TGCAGTGCTAGAGTATTCGGAGTTTATAATTCACCCCTCCACTTT; cdr3_aa: CSARVFGVYNSPLHF
d_call: .; v_call: TRBV28; j_call: TRBJ2-2; clone_size: few; cdr3_nt: TGTGCCAGCACCGAGACTACATACACCGGGGAGCTGTTTTTT; cdr3_aa: CASTETTYTGELFF
d_call: .; v_call: TRBV11-1; j_call: TRBJ2-7; clone_size: .; cdr3_nt: TGTGCCAGCAGCTTTTATCTCTGGGAATTTCCTCTTTTCTACGAGCAGTACTTC; cdr3_aa: CASSFYLWEFPLFYEQYF
d_call: .; v_call: TRBV27; j_call: TRBJ1-5; clone_size: .; cdr3_nt: TGTGCCAGCAGTCCCCTGGCAGTCGGCAATCAGCCCCAGCATTTT; cdr3_aa: CASSPLAVGNQPQHF
d_call: .; v_call: TRBV5-6; j_call: TRBJ2-4; clone_size: few; cdr3_nt: TGTGCCAGCAGCTTTCGGCAGCCCGCCAAAAACATTCAGTACTTC; cdr3_aa: CASSFRQPAKNIQYF
d_call: .; v_call: TRBV7-9; j_call: TRBJ2-1; clone_size: .; cdr3_nt: TGTGCCAGCAGGGGGGGGCAGGGGGTCAATGAGCAGTTCTTC; cdr3_aa: CASRGGQGVNEQFF
d_call: .; v_call: TRBV20-1; j_call: TRBJ2-1; clone_size: .; cdr3_nt: TGCAGTGCTAGAGACTACACCGAAACAGGGTTGCAGTTCTTC; cdr3_aa: CSARDYTETGLQFF
d_call: .; v_call: TRBV24-1; j_call: TRBJ2-1; clone_size: .; cdr3_nt: TGTGCCACCAGTGACCTCCCAGGGAGGATCAATGAGCAGTTCTTC; cdr3_aa: CATSDLPGRINEQFF
d_call: .; v_call: TRBV29-1; j_call: TRBJ1-2; clone_size: .; cdr3_nt: TGCAGCGTCGCTGACATGGGACGACTCTATGGCTACACCTTC; cdr3_aa: CSVADMGRLYGYTF
d_call: .; v_call: TRBV10-2; j_call: TRBJ1-6; clone_size: .; cdr3_nt: TGCGCCAGCAGTGGAAGCTCCTATAATTCACCCCTCCACTTT; cdr3_aa: CASSGSSYNSPLHF
d_call: TRBD2; v_call: TRBV27; j_call: TRBJ2-3; clone_size: many; cdr3_nt: TGTGCCAGCAGTTTTCTGGGGAGGGAGGGTCCCACAGATACGCAGTATTTT; cdr3_aa: CASSFLGREGPTDTQYF
d_call: .; v_call: TRBV7-9; j_call: TRBJ2-5; clone_size: .; cdr3_nt: TGTGCCAGCAGCCAACCGAGGGGCCGGGAGACCCAGTACTTC; cdr3_aa: CASSQPRGRETQYF
d_call: .; v_call: TRBV2; j_call: TRBJ2-2; clone_size: many; cdr3_nt: TGTGCCAGCAGAGAGGGCCCGGCCGGGGAGCTGTTTTTT; cdr3_aa: CASREGPAGELFF
d_call: .; v_call: TRBV10-3; j_call: TRBJ2-3; clone_size: few; cdr3_nt: TGTGCCACCTCAAGCAACAGGGAAGATACGCAGTATTTT; cdr3_aa: CATSSNREDTQYF
d_call: .; v_call: TRBV21-1; j_call: TRBJ1-6; clone_size: few; cdr3_nt: TGTGCCAGCAGCAAAGCTGATGGACGTGATAATTCACCCCTCCACTTT; cdr3_aa: CASSKADGRDNSPLHF
d_call: TRBD2; v_call: TRBV7-2; j_call: TRBJ2-2; clone_size: .; cdr3_nt: TGTGCCAGCAGCTTATCCAGCGGGGGGGCCGGGGAGCTGTTTTTT; cdr3_aa: CASSLSSGGAGELFF
d_call: TRBD1; v_call: TRBV2; j_call: TRBJ2-1; clone_size: .; cdr3_nt: TGTGCCAGCAGTGACGGCTGGGCAGGGGGCATTGGTGAGCAGTTCTTC; cdr3_aa: CASSDGWAGGIGEQFF
d_call: .; v_call: TRBV29-1; j_call: TRBJ2-7; clone_size: few; cdr3_nt: TGCAGCGTCGGGTTGACAGGCCGGGGAGAGCAGTACTTC; cdr3_aa: CSVGLTGRGEQYF
d_call: .; v_call: TRBV9; j_call: TRBJ2-3; clone_size: .; cdr3_nt: TGTGCCAGCAGCGCGCGCCCTAGGGCAGATACGCAGTATTTT; cdr3_aa: CASSARPRADTQYF
d_call: .; v_call: TRBV5-1; j_call: TRBJ2-3; clone_size: many; cdr3_nt: TGCGCCAGCAGCCCCAATCCGGCAGATACGCAGTATTTT; cdr3_aa: CASSPNPADTQYF
d_call: TRBD1; v_call: TRBV7-2; j_call: TRBJ2-7; clone_size: many; cdr3_nt: TGTGCCAGCAGCTCCTGGGGACAGGCCTACGAGCAGTACTTC; cdr3_aa: CASSSWGQAYEQYF
d_call: .; v_call: TRBV18; j_call: TRBJ2-2; clone_size: .; cdr3_nt: TGTGCCAGCTCACCACCGTGGGGTCAAACTCCGGCCGGGGAGCTGTTTTTT; cdr3_aa: CASSPPWGQTPAGELFF
d_call: .; v_call: TRBV2; j_call: TRBJ2-4; clone_size: few; cdr3_nt: TGTGCCAGCAGTCTCACCGACCTAGCCAAAAACATTCAGTACTTC; cdr3_aa: CASSLTDLAKNIQYF
d_call: TRBD1; v_call: TRBV5-1; j_call: TRBJ2-1; clone_size: .; cdr3_nt: TGCGCCAGCAGGTCTACAGGGGACTCCTACAATGAGCAGTTCTTC; cdr3_aa: CASRSTGDSYNEQFF
d_call: TRBD2; v_call: TRBV15; j_call: TRBJ2-5; clone_size: .; cdr3_nt: TGTGCCACCAGCTCGCTAGCGGGAGGAGGGGAGACCCAGTACTTC; cdr3_aa: CATSSLAGGGETQYF
d_call: .; v_call: TRBV12-3/TRBV12-4; j_call: TRBJ2-7; clone_size: many; cdr3_nt: TGTGCCAGCAGTTTTCACGGAGTCTACGAGCAGTACTTC; cdr3_aa: CASSFHGVYEQYF
d_call: .; v_call: TRBV6-2/TRBV6-3; j_call: TRBJ1-1; clone_size: few; cdr3_nt: TGTGCCAGCAGTTCAAGACAGTTATACACTGAAGCTTTCTTT; cdr3_aa: CASSSRQLYTEAFF
d_call: .; v_call: TRBV29-1; j_call: TRBJ2-1; clone_size: .; cdr3_nt: TGCAGCGTTGTTGGGGACACTGAGCAGTTCTTC; cdr3_aa: CSVVGDTEQFF
d_call: .; v_call: TRBV4-2; j_call: TRBJ2-1; clone_size: few; cdr3_nt: TGTGCCAGCAGCCAAGATCTGGTGGGGGGGGCATACAATGAGCAGTTCTTC; cdr3_aa: CASSQDLVGGAYNEQFF
d_call: .; v_call: TRBV7-2; j_call: TRBJ2-5; clone_size: .; cdr3_nt: TGTGCCAGCAGCCCTGGACTGTATGCCGAGACCCAGTACTTC; cdr3_aa: CASSPGLYAETQYF
d_call: .; v_call: TRBV6-2/TRBV6-3; j_call: TRBJ2-1; clone_size: few; cdr3_nt: TGTGCCAGCAGTTACCCATCGGGGCCGTATGAGCAGTTCTTC; cdr3_aa: CASSYPSGPYEQFF
d_call: .; v_call: TRBV4-2; j_call: TRBJ2-7; clone_size: few; cdr3_nt: TGTGCCAGCAGCCAAACCGAGACAGGTTCCTACGAGCAGTACTTC; cdr3_aa: CASSQTETGSYEQYF
d_call: .; v_call: TRBV20-1; j_call: TRBJ2-1; clone_size: few; cdr3_nt: TGCAGTGCTAGAGGCCTATCGGCGGTCTCCTACAATGAGCAGTTCTTC; cdr3_aa: CSARGLSAVSYNEQFF
d_call: .; v_call: TRBV7-8; j_call: TRBJ2-2; clone_size: .; cdr3_nt: TGTGCCAGCAGCAGCCGGGGGCGGGACGGGGAGCTGTTTTTT; cdr3_aa: CASSSRGRDGELFF
d_call: .; v_call: TRBV28; j_call: TRBJ2-1; clone_size: .; cdr3_nt: TGTGCCAGCAGTTTTTCCTCAACCGCCAATGAGCAGTTCTTC; cdr3_aa: CASSFSSTANEQFF
d_call: .; v_call: TRBV24-1; j_call: TRBJ2-7; clone_size: .; cdr3_nt: TGTGCCAGTAGGCCCCGCGAGCAGTACTTC; cdr3_aa: CASRPREQYF
d_call: .; v_call: TRBV15; j_call: TRBJ2-1; clone_size: few; cdr3_nt: TGTGCCACCAGCAGAGATCTGGGGGCTAATGAGCAGTTCTTC; cdr3_aa: CATSRDLGANEQFF
d_call: .; v_call: TRBV6-1; j_call: TRBJ2-7; clone_size: .; cdr3_nt: TGTGCCCGCAGTGAGACGGGGTCCTACGAGCAGTACTTC; cdr3_aa: CARSETGSYEQYF
d_call: .; v_call: TRBV24-1; j_call: TRBJ2-1; clone_size: many; cdr3_nt: TGTGCCACCAGTGATTTGCAAACCGATTACAATGAGCAGTTCTTC; cdr3_aa: CATSDLQTDYNEQFF
d_call: .; v_call: TRBV7-9; j_call: TRBJ2-1; clone_size: few; cdr3_nt: TGTGCCAGCAGTCGTAGGACGAATGAGCAGTTCTTC; cdr3_aa: CASSRRTNEQFF
d_call: .; v_call: TRBV6-2/TRBV6-3; j_call: TRBJ2-3; clone_size: .; cdr3_nt: TGTGCCAGCAGAAAAGGGAGAGATACGCAGTATTTT; cdr3_aa: CASRKGRDTQYF
d_call: .; v_call: TRBV3-1; j_call: TRBJ1-1; clone_size: .; cdr3_nt: TGTGCCAGCCAGTCGAACACTGAAGCTTTCTTT; cdr3_aa: CASQSNTEAFF
d_call: TRBD1; v_call: TRBV12-3/TRBV12-4; j_call: TRBJ2-7; clone_size: many; cdr3_nt: TGTGCCAGCAGTTTAGTTGACAGGGGATTCTACGAGCAGTACTTC; cdr3_aa: CASSLVDRGFYEQYF
d_call: TRBD2; v_call: TRBV29-1; j_call: TRBJ2-3; clone_size: .; cdr3_nt: TGCAGCGTTTCCCGGGGGGGTACTAGCACAGATACGCAGTATTTT; cdr3_aa: CSVSRGGTSTDTQYF
d_call: TRBD2; v_call: TRBV6-2/TRBV6-3; j_call: TRBJ2-3; clone_size: .; cdr3_nt: TGTGCCAGCAGTTACCACGGGACTAGCGCTGATACGCAGTATTTT; cdr3_aa: CASSYHGTSADTQYF
d_call: .; v_call: TRBV3-1; j_call: TRBJ2-2; clone_size: many; cdr3_nt: TGTGCCAGCAGCCAAGCAGCCGTCGGGGAGCTGTTTTTT; cdr3_aa: CASSQAAVGELFF
d_call: .; v_call: TRBV20-1; j_call: TRBJ1-6; clone_size: .; cdr3_nt: TGCAGTGCCCGGACGGAATATAATTCACCCCTCCACTTT; cdr3_aa: CSARTEYNSPLHF
d_call: .; v_call: TRBV4-1; j_call: TRBJ2-3; clone_size: many; cdr3_nt: TGCGCCAGCAGCCAAGTGAAGGGGTCCTATAGCACAGATACGCAGTATTTT; cdr3_aa: CASSQVKGSYSTDTQYF
d_call: .; v_call: TRBV30; j_call: TRBJ2-2; clone_size: many; cdr3_nt: TGTGCCTGGAATGGGTACAGTGGCGGGGAGCTGTTTTTT; cdr3_aa: CAWNGYSGGELFF
d_call: .; v_call: TRBV5-3; j_call: TRBJ1-4; clone_size: .; cdr3_nt: TGTGCCATGGGCTTGGGGCGGTTTAATGAAAAACTGTTTTTT; cdr3_aa: CAMGLGRFNEKLFF
d_call: .; v_call: TRBV7-2; j_call: TRBJ2-7; clone_size: .; cdr3_nt: TGTGCCAGCAGCCCCCGTTCTGCTTTTTCCTACGAGCAGTACTTC; cdr3_aa: CASSPRSAFSYEQYF
d_call: TRBD2; v_call: TRBV9; j_call: TRBJ2-2; clone_size: few; cdr3_nt: TGTGCCAGCAGCTTGAGGACGGGAGGACGGACCGGGGAGCTGTTTTTT; cdr3_aa: CASSLRTGGRTGELFF
d_call: TRBD1; v_call: TRBV7-2; j_call: TRBJ2-7; clone_size: .; cdr3_nt: TGTGCCAGCAGCTTATTGGGGACAGGGGGCTCCTACGAGCAGTACTTC; cdr3_aa: CASSLLGTGGSYEQYF
d_call: .; v_call: TRBV19; j_call: TRBJ2-2; clone_size: once; cdr3_nt: TGTGCCAGTAGAGTCGGAAGTTCCACCGGGGAGCTGTTTTTT; cdr3_aa: CASRVGSSTGELFF